This entry is about one T cell receptor beta chain. The CDR3 loop spans 15 amino acids. V was cut by 3 bases and J by 3 bases, with 12 bases left in between. Germline CDR1 reads LGHNA; CDR2 reads YSLEER. Some clones are missing from TCRdb's copy, which holds only in-frame ones; the method was immunoSEQ multiplex PCR. This table has 200,000 to 250,000 clones, about nine tenths appearing once. The data belong to a study of blood T cell repertoires in COVID-19. Study-wide context: PBMCs, B-cell-depleted T cells, or T cells were the source of the cDNA or gDNA that made up the material.

Self-reported history from a screening survey and questionnaire set each donor's cohort. In Cohort 3, a recovered donor had either two negative PCRs, clearance, or symptom resolution. The chain combines TRBV4-3 with TRBJ1-3; weak D call: TRBD1 (5 bases). This clonotype was obtained from a woman in her twenties or thirties who had recovered from COVID-19. Sequenced: PBMCs or T cells enriched from blood (not recorded which). In nucleotides, the CDR3 is TGCGCCAGCAGCCAGCTGCAGGGCCGTGGAAACACCATATATTTT. Amino acid sequence: CASSQLQGRGNTIYF.